This TCR beta chain derives from a study of response to subunit inactivated influenza vaccine. This CDR3 is built from 14 residues. V lost 3 bases and J 7 bases, leaving 16 bases between the germline ends. The germline gives CDR1 DFQATT, CDR2 SNEGSKA (reference sequence). As for this clonotype: As yet, its antigen is unknown.

Overall study findings and caveats: After each seasonal influenza vaccination, few new T cells are recruited, the authors suggested.

TCRdb re-called the RT-PCR reads through MiXCR, storing one row per CDR3 protein. The top ten hold approximately 14% of the sample, which has about 480,000 distinct CDR3 sequences, over 10% seen once. The material sequenced was PBMCs from blood, taken roughly 48 days after vaccination. This chain links TRBV20-1 with TRBJ2-1; TRBD1 is a possible D gene (5 bases). This receptor was identified in a man aged 45-65 years who received an inactivated influenza vaccine. CDR3: CSARGRGSENEQFF. Written as DNA, the CDR3 is TGCAGTGCTAGGGGAAGGGGAAGCGAAAATGAGCAGTTCTTC.